These T cell receptor beta chains were read from a single sample in a study of blood T cell repertoires in COVID-19. Data came from immunoSEQ multiplex PCR; TCRdb stores just in-frame clones and leaves some out. The profile shows some 510,000 clones, 88% of them singletons. Material: PBMCs or T cells enriched from blood (not recorded which). All receptors come from a woman between 40 and 50 years old who had recovered from COVID-19. The CDR3 runs from the conserved cysteine through the conserved F or W. D genes are given only for firm matches. Some rows have no size entry. The others give once, few or many, or a class for an expanded clone.

V gene	D gene	J gene	clone size	CDR3 DNA	CDR3 protein
TRBV11-2	-	TRBJ1-1	-	TGTGCCAGCAGCTACGGTCCCACTGAAGCTTTCTTT	CASSYGPTEAFF
TRBV7-8	-	TRBJ2-2	-	TGTGCCAGCAGCTCCTTTCAGACAGTAAAGAACACCGGGGAGCTGTTTTTT	CASSSFQTVKNTGELFF
TRBV5-1	TRBD2	TRBJ2-1	few	TGCGCCAGCAGCGTAGCGGGAGCGAACAATGAGCAGTTCTTC	CASSVAGANNEQFF
TRBV29-1	-	TRBJ1-2	-	TGCAGCGGCTCGAGCAATAACTATGGCTACACCTTC	CSGSSNNYGYTF
TRBV5-1	TRBD1	TRBJ2-7	-	TGCGCCAGCAGCTCTACAGGGGGGATGGGCTACGAGCAGTACTTC	CASSSTGGMGYEQYF
TRBV7-8	-	TRBJ2-3	-	TGTGCCAGCAGCCGAGACTTTATCAGCACAGATACGCAGTATTTT	CASSRDFISTDTQYF
TRBV13	TRBD2	TRBJ2-2	-	TGTGCCAGCAGCTTAGGGGGACTAGCGGGACCCGGGGAGCTGTTTTTT	CASSLGGLAGPGELFF
TRBV6-5	TRBD1	TRBJ2-1	-	TGTGCCAGCAGTAGACAGGGTGGAGACAATGAGCAGTTCTTC	CASSRQGGDNEQFF
TRBV18	-	TRBJ1-5	-	TGTGCCAGCTCACCTGCGGAGAATCAGCCCCAGCATTTT	CASSPAENQPQHF
TRBV30	-	TRBJ1-1	few	TGTGCCTGGAGTCCAGGGTCATACAACTTCGCTGAAGCTTTCTTT	CAWSPGSYNFAEAFF
TRBV6-5	-	TRBJ2-2	once	TGTGCCAGCAGTTTTCTAGCGATCCGGGGCGGGGAGCTGTTTTTT	CASSFLAIRGGELFF
TRBV3-1/TRBV3-2	-	TRBJ2-3	-	TGTGCCAGCAGCCACCTAGCGGATACGCAGTATTTT	CASSHLADTQYF
TRBV18	-	TRBJ2-7	once	TGTGCCAGCTCACCACCTCAGGGTTACGCCTACGAGCAGTACTTC	CASSPPQGYAYEQYF
TRBV30	TRBD2	TRBJ2-1	-	TGTGCCTGGAGTCTTGGACTAGCGGGAGACAATGAGCAGTTCTTC	CAWSLGLAGDNEQFF
TRBV2	-	TRBJ2-5	-	TGTGCCAGCAGTGATGGCGGCCCGCGGGCAAAGACCCAGTACTTC	CASSDGGPRAKTQYF
TRBV5-6	-	TRBJ1-5	-	TGTGCCAGCAGCTTTGGTACTAGTCCATCAGGTCAGCCCCAGCATTTT	CASSFGTSPSGQPQHF
TRBV9	TRBD2	TRBJ2-1	-	TGTGCCAGCAGCCAGAGGGGCGGGAGGGTAAATGAGCAGTTCTTC	CASSQRGGRVNEQFF
TRBV6-5	-	TRBJ1-2	-	TGTGCCAGCAGAACCCCAGGGATCTACGGCTACACCTTC	CASRTPGIYGYTF
TRBV6-5	-	TRBJ2-2	-	TGTGCCAGCAGTTACCGGCTGGCGGGTGCTACCGGGGAGCTGTTTTTT	CASSYRLAGATGELFF
TRBV27	TRBD1	TRBJ1-2	-	TGTGCCAGCAGTTTGTTGGACAGGGGGCTTTGGTATGGCTACACCTTC	CASSLLDRGLWYGYTF